The clone carrying this TCR beta chain was seen many times. The antigen is undetermined. The data belong to a study of T cells after yellow fever vaccination. Study observations and caveats: Abundant contaminating clonotypes from the bulk population could appear in FACS-sorted repertoires. Only a small proportion of the clonotypes turned up in both the CD4 and the CD8 compartments, likely arising from convergent recombination. The study re-detected most primary-vaccination clones after the booster (around 96% CD4, around 90% CD8).

UMIs were added to TCR cDNA along with a universal primer site when it was made by 5'RACE template switching. A single record per CDR3 protein comes from TCRdb applying MiXCR to the 5' RACE reads. This sample yields about 340,000 distinct CDR3 sequences, of which approximately 4.2% are seen a single time; 20% to 30% belongs to the top ten. CDR1 LNHDA and CDR2 SQIVND come from the germline V gene (reference sequence). V lost 3 bases and J 0 bases, leaving 11 bases between the germline ends. CDR3 length: 15 amino acids. The chain has TRBV19 and TRBJ1-1; D may be TRBD1 (5 bases). The sequencing used PBMCs, collected 5 days after the yellow fever booster vaccination. The sequence was obtained from a man aged 18 to 30 who received the YFV17D yellow fever vaccine. The CDR3 DNA reads TGTGCCAGTAGTATCGGGGGAACAGTGAACACTGAAGCTTTCTTT. It specifies CASSIGGTVNTEAFF.